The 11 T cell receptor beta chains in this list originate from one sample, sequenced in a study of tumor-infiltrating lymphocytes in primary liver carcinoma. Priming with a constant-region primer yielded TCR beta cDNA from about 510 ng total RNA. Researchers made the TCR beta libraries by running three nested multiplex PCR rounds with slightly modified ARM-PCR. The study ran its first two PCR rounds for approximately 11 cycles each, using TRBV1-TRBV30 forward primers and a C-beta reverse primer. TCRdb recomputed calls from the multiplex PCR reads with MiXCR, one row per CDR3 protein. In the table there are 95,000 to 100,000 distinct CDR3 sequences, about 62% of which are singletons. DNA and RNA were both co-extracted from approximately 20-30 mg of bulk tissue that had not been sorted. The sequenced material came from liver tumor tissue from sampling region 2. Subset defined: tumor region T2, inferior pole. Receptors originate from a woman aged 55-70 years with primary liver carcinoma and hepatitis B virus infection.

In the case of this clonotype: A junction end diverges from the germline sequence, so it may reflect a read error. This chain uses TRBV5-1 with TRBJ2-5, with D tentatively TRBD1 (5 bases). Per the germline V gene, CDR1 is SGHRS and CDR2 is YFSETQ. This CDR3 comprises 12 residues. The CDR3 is CGSSLEGQAQYF. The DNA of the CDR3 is TGCGGCAGCAGCTTGGAAGGACAAGCCCAGTACTTC.

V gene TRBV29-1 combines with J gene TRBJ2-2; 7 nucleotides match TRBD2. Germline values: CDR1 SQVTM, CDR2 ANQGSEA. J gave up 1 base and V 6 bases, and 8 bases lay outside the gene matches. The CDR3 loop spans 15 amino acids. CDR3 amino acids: CSVKVLAMNTGELFF. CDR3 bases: TGCAGCGTAAAGGTACTAGCGATGAACACCGGGGAGCTGTTTTTT.

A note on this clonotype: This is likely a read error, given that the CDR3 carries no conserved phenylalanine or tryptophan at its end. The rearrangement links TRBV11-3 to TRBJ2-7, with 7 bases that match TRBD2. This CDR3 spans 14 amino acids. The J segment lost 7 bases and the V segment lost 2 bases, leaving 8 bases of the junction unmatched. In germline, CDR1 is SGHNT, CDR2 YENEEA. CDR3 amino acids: CASSLRGREQEQYL. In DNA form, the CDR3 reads TGTGCCAGCAGCTTAAGAGGGCGGGAGCAAGAGCAGTACCTC.

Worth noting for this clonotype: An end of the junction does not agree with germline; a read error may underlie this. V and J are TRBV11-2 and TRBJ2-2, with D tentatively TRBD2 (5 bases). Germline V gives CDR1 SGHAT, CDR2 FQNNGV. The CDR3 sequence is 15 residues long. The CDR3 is CASSPPQGPTWELSF. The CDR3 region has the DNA TGTGCCAGCAGCCCTCCGCAAGGACCGACCTGGGAGCTATCTTTT.

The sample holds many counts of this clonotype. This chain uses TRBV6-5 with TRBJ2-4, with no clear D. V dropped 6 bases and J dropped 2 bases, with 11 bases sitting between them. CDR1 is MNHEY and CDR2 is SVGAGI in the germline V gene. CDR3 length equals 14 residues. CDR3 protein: CASSRQGTKNIQYF. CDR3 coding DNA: TGTGCCAGCAGCCGACAAGGAACCAAAAACATTCAGTACTTC.

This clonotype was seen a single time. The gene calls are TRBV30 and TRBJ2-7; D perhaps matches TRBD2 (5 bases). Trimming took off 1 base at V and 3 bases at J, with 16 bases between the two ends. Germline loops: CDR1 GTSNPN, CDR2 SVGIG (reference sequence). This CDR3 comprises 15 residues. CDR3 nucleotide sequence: TGTGCCTGGAGTGGAGATGTGACTACTTTCTACGAGCAGTACTTC. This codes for CAWSGDVTTFYEQYF. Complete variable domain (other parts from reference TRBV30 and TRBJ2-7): SQTIHQWPATLVQPVGSPLSLECTVEGTSNPNLYWYRQAAGRGLQLLFYSVGIGQISSEVPQNLSASRPQDRQFILSSKKLLLSDSGFYLCAWSGDVTTFYEQYFGPGTRLTVT.

The CDR3: CASSPGPRPTYF. DNA for the CDR3: TGTGCCAGCAGTCCCGGGCCTAGACCAACTTACTTC. The chain employs TRBV28 and TRBJ2-7; no firm D call. The germline V gene has CDR1 MDHEN and CDR2 SYDVKM. Deletions cut 5 bases from V and 13 bases from J, with 18 bases between. The CDR3 totals 12 residues. The whole variable domain, filled in from reference TRBV28 and TRBJ2-7, reads DVKVTQSSRYLVKRTGEKVFLECVQDMDHENMFWYRQDPGLGLRLIYFSYDVKMKEKGDIPEGYSVSREKKERFSLILESASTNQTSMYLCASSPGPRPTYFGPGTRLTVT.

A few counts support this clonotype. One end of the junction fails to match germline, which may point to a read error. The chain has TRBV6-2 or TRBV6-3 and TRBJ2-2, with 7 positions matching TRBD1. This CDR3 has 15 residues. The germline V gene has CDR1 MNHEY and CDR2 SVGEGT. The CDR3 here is CTSSYDRVDAGELFF. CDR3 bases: TGTACCAGCAGTTACGACAGGGTAGACGCCGGGGAGCTGTTTTTT.

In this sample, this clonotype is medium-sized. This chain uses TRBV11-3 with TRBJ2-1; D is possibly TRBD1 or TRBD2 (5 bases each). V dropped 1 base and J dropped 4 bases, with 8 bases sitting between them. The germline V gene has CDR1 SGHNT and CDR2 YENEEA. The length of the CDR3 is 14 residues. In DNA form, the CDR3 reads TGTGCCAGCAGCTTAGGGGGACCATACAATGAGCAGTTCTTC. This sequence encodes CASSLGGPYNEQFF.

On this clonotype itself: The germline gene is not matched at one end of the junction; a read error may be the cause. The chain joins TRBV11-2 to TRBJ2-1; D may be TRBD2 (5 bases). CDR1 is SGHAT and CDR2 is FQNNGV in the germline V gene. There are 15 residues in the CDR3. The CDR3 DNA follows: TGTGCCTGCAGCCTAAGGAGGACTTCCACCAATGAGCAGTTCTTC. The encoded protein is CACSLRRTSTNEQFF.

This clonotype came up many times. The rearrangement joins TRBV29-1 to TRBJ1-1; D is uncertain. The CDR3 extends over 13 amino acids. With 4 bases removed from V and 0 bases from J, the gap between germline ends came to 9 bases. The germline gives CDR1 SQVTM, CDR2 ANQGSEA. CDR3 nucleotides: TGCAGCGTTGGGAGGGCCCTGAACACTGAAGCTTTCTTT. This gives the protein CSVGRALNTEAFF.